The source of this TCR beta chain is a study of blood T cell repertoires in COVID-19. Across the whole study: Whether acute or convalescent, the COVID-19 samples came from the United States, Italy and Spain. PBMCs, B-cell-depleted T cells, or T cells provided the cDNA or gDNA that made up the material.

In Seattle, patients joined the study during active infection and were tracked longitudinally. Libraries were prepared by immunoSEQ multiplex PCR; TCRdb keeps only in-frame clonotypes and omits some of them. The repertoire holds fewer than 80,000 clones, with 86% as singletons. The CDR3 has 15 residues. V was clipped by 6 bases and J by 8 bases, with 19 bases between them. From germline, CDR1 is LNHDA and CDR2 SQIVND (reference sequence). Material: peripheral blood. The chain uses TRBV19 and TRBJ1-4; D is perhaps TRBD1 (5 bases). The source of this sequence is an older man with COVID-19, enrolled during active disease. CDR3 protein: CASSPRDQSREKLFF. For the CDR3, the DNA is TGTGCCAGTAGCCCGCGGGACCAATCGCGGGAAAAACTGTTTTTT.